This record concerns one TCR beta chain sequence. Its specificity is not known. The PCR ran on 60 Vbeta and 13 Jbeta primers. The assay was immunoSEQ multiplex PCR, and TCRdb's table has in-frame clones only and misses some. The sample has about 160,000 clones; roughly 85% are singletons. The entry originates in a study of cytomegalovirus exposure and HLA in healthy donors. The overall study: Out of 150 million to 200 million T cells, an earlier analysis found more than 95 million unique TCR beta sequences in total. Among the 398 genotyped donors, approximately 82% were placed in the Caucasian-associated ancestry cluster.

This CDR3 is built from 18 residues. V was pared by 0 bases and J by 2 bases, with 5 bases of the junction left unmatched. Per the germline V gene, CDR1 is SGHTA and CDR2 is FQGNSA. General observations from the study: By HLA locus, TCR association rates varied in a later analysis, with DRB1 showing the most and HLA-C the fewest.

The clonotype originates from a male donor in good health and CMV-seropositive. The material sequenced was PBMCs. This chain links TRBV7-2 with TRBJ2-5; 14 nucleotides line up with TRBD2. CDR3 bases: TGTGCCAGCAGCTTAGCGACTAGCGGGGGGGCTCAACAAGAGACCCAGTACTTC. Translation: CASSLATSGGAQQETQYF.